This TCR beta chain was captured in a study of Ad26.COV2.S vaccination and SARS-CoV-2 variants. The overall study: Trial arm assignment for the donor was COV1001 Ad26.COV2.S. Study-wide points: Vaccinees and placebo recipients showed similar non-spike TCR breadth. Greater spike-specific TCR breadth was seen in vaccine recipients than in placebo recipients.

CDR1 SGHDT and CDR2 YYEEEE come from the germline V gene. The CDR3 covers 12 residues. Trimming left V 1 base short and J 6 bases short, with 7 bases between. As concerns this clone: Antigen: not known.

The sample's treatment: about 20 received Ad26.COV2.S at low or high dose, single or two shots; roughly 5 received placebo; per-sample allocation not given. The study sampled participants on day 63 after the first vaccine or placebo injection. Boston supplied an adult donor aged 18-55 years. Method: immunoSEQ multiplex PCR; TCRdb's copy keeps in-frame clones and lacks some. Of roughly 390,000 clones in the sample, about 88% were seen once. The origin of this receptor is a person between 18 and 60 years old who received the Ad26.COV2.S COVID-19 vaccine or a placebo. Sequenced material: peripheral blood, taken in a trial of Ad26.COV2.S vaccine versus placebo. J is TRBJ1-1 and V is TRBV5-6; D is unresolved. The chain's CDR3 is CASSLYGAEAFF. CDR3 in DNA: TGTGCCAGCAGCTTGTATGGAGCTGAAGCTTTCTTT. Full variable domain (outside the CDR3, taken from reference TRBV5-6 and TRBJ1-1): DAGVTQSPTHLIKTRGQQVTLRCSPKSGHDTVSWYQQALGQGPQFIFQYYEEEERQRGNFPDRFSGHQFPNYSSELNVNALLLGDSALYLCASSLYGAEAFFGQGTRLTVV.